One sample yielded the 2 T cell receptor beta chains listed below, sequenced in a study of T cell responses to AZD1222 COVID-19 vaccine (dated by TCRdb to the early 2020s). Reading the label with the study, this specimen's time point is: about 28 days (+/-7) after the second vaccine dose. To prepare the library, the immunoSEQ multiplex PCR assay was applied. Imported from immuneACCESS, the table was reduced by TCRdb to in-frame sequences with V and J called. These copies leave out some clones; in studies compared against another copy, an unresolved V gene accounts for under half, and the cause of the remainder is not known. The sample yields some 140,000 clones; around 90% were counted once. The top ten constitute roughly 5.2% of the sample. This specimen was peripheral blood, taken 28 days after the second AZD1222 dose. These receptors came from an adult who received the AZD1222 COVID-19 vaccine.

This rearrangement joins TRBV9 to TRBJ1-1; D possibly corresponds to TRBD1 (5 bases). Germline CDR1 SGDLS, CDR2 YYNGEE. The CDR3 covers 19 residues. The V and J ends lost 0 bases and 5 bases respectively, with 26 bases between them. The CDR3 protein is CASSVEGEGFLQTLTEAFF. The CDR3 DNA reads as TGTGCCAGCAGCGTAGAGGGAGAGGGGTTTCTGCAAACACTGACTGAAGCTTTCTTT.

The V gene is TRBV19, the J gene TRBJ2-2; tentative D call: TRBD1 (5 bases). The CDR3 runs to 14 residues. CDR1 and CDR2 from the germline V gene are LNHDA and SQIVND (reference sequence). Deletions cut 6 bases from V and 3 bases from J, with 11 bases between. CDR3 in DNA: TGTGCCAGTAGGGTGGCAGGGTACACCGGGGAGCTGTTTTTT. As protein: CASRVAGYTGELFF.